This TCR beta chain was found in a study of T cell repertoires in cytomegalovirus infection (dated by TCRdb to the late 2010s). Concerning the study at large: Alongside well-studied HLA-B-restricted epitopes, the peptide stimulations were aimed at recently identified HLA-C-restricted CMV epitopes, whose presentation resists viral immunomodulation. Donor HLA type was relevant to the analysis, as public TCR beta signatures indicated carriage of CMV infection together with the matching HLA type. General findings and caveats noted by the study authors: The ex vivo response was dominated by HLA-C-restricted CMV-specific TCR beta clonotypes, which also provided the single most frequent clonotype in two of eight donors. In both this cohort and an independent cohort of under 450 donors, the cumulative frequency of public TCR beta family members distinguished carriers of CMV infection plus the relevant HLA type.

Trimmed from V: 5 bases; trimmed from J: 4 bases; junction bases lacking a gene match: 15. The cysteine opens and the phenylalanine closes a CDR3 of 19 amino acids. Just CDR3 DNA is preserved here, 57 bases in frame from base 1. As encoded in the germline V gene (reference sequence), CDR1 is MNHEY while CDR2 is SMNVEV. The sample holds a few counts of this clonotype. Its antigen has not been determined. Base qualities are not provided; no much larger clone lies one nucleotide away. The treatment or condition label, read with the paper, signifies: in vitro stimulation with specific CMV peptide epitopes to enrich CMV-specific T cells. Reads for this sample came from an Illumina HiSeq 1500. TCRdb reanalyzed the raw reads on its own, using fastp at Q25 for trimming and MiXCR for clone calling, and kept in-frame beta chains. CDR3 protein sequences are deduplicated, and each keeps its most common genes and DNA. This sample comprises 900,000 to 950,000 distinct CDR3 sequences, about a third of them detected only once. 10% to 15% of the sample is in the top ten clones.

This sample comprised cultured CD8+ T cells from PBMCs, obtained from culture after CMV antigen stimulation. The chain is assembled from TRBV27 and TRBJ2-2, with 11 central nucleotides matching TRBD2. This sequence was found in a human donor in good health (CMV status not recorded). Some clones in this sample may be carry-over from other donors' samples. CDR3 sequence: CASSHPGLAVSAGTGELFF. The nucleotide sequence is TGTGCCAGCAGTCACCCGGGACTAGCGGTGTCCGCGGGCACCGGGGAGCTGTTTTTT.